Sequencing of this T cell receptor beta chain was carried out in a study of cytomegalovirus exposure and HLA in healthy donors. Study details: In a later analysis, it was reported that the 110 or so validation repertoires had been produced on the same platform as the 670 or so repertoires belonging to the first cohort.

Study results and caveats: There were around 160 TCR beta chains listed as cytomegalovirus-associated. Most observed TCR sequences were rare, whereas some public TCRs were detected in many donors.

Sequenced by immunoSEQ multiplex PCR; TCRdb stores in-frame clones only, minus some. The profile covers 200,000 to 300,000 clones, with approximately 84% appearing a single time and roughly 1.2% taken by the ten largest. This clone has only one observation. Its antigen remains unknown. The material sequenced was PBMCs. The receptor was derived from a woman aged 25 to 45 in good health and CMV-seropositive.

CDR3 coding DNA: TGCAGTGCTAGGAGGGACTATGGCTACACCTTC. It specifies CSARRDYGYTF. The chain employs TRBV20-1 and TRBJ1-2; D is uncertain. This CDR3 has 11 amino acids. Per the germline V gene, CDR1 is DFQATT and CDR2 is SNEGSKA (reference sequence). With 3 bases removed from V and 3 bases from J, the gap between germline ends came to 5 bases.